Below, 29 T cell receptor beta chains from the same sample are listed, as sequenced in a study of beta chain features in type 1 diabetes. Expressed TCRB transcripts were sequenced after all isolated RNA was converted to cDNA. This table comes from immunoSEQ multiplex PCR, and its TCRdb copy is limited to in-frame clones, with some not included. The sample holds approximately 470,000 clones; about 30% are singletons and the top ten take 0.05% to 0.07%. The sample consisted of naive CD4+ T cells from blood. The source of these receptors is a man between 18 and 35 years old in good health.

The gene calls are TRBV7-2 and TRBJ1-5, with a weak D call TRBD1 (5 bases). From germline, CDR1 is SGHTA and CDR2 FQGNSA. This CDR3 is built from 17 residues. V lost 6 bases and J 2 bases, leaving 20 bases between the germline ends. In nucleotides, the CDR3 is TGTGCCAGCAGTCCAGAGGCAGGGACCAGGGGCAATCAGCCCCAGCATTTT. Protein: CASSPEAGTRGNQPQHF.

The chain uses TRBV7-2 and TRBJ2-5; tentative D call: TRBD2 (6 bases). CDR3 size: 15 residues. The germline V gene has CDR1 SGHTA and CDR2 FQGNSA. V lost 1 base to trimming and J lost 7 bases, with 16 bases between them. In DNA form, the CDR3 reads TGTGCCAGCAGCTTAGATCCGGCGGGACCCATGACCCAGTACTTC. It translates to CASSLDPAGPMTQYF. Combining the CDR3 with reference TRBV7-2 and TRBJ2-5 gives the whole variable domain GAGVSQSPSNKVTEKGKDVELRCDPISGHTALYWYRQSLGQGLEFLIYFQGNSAPDKSGLPSDRFSAERTGGSVSTLTIQRTQQEDSAVYLCASSLDPAGPMTQYFGPGTRLLVL.

The chain employs TRBV6-5 and TRBJ2-5, with D maybe TRBD2 (6 bases). V was shortened by 4 bases and J by 3 bases, with 9 bases between the two germline ends. This CDR3 is built from 13 residues. The V gene's germline CDR1 is MNHEY and CDR2 SVGAGI. CDR3 sequence reads: CASSWDSEETQYF. In DNA, the CDR3 is TGTGCCAGCAGTTGGGACTCCGAAGAGACCCAGTACTTC.

The sample holds a few counts of this clone. In DNA, the CDR3 is TGTGCCTGGAACCCCTACTCTGGAAACACCATATATTTT. This encodes CAWNPYSGNTIYF. V gene TRBV30 combines with J gene TRBJ1-3; D remains ambiguous. The CDR3 runs to 13 residues. Germline V gene lookup returns CDR1 GTSNPN and CDR2 SVGIG (reference sequence). V gave up 4 bases and J gave up 0 bases, with 7 bases separating them.

This clone has more than one count but fewer than ten. CDR3 nucleotides: TGTGCCAGCAGCTTACTAGCGGGAACGAACACCGGGGAGCTGTTTTTT. Protein: CASSLLAGTNTGELFF. The V gene is TRBV7-6, the J gene TRBJ2-2; 9 positions agree with TRBD2. Germline V gene data show CDR1 as SGHVS and CDR2 as FNYEAQ. The junction had 1 base not matched to a gene; V was cut back by 2 bases and J by 0 bases. The CDR3 runs 16 residues. Full variable domain (missing parts from reference TRBV7-6 and TRBJ2-2): GAGVSQSPRYKVTKRGQDVALRCDPISGHVSLYWYRQALGQGPEFLTYFNYEAQQDKSGLPNDRFSAERPEGSISTLTIQRTEQRDSAMYRCASSLLAGTNTGELFFGEGSRLTVL.

This rearrangement joins TRBV4-3 to TRBJ2-1; the match to TRBD2 covers 8 bases. This CDR3 is built from 15 residues. Unmatched junction bases numbered 3, after V lost 4 bases and J lost 1 base. CDR1 LGHNA and CDR2 YSLEER come from the germline V gene. The CDR3 loop reads CASSPTGGSYNEQFF. DNA for the CDR3: TGCGCCAGCAGCCCAACGGGAGGGTCCTACAATGAGCAGTTCTTC.

This clone showed up just a few times. V gene TRBV18 combines with J gene TRBJ1-5; weak D call: TRBD1 (6 bases). Germline values: CDR1 KGHSH, CDR2 LQKENI. With 5 bases removed from V and 4 bases from J, the gap between germline ends came to 9 bases. The CDR3 sequence is 13 residues long. CDR3: CASSADRNQPQHF. The CDR3 DNA is TGTGCCAGCTCAGCGGACAGAAATCAGCCCCAGCATTTT.

This rearrangement joins TRBV30 to TRBJ1-4, with 7 bases identical to TRBD1. CDR1 and CDR2 from the germline V gene are GTSNPN and SVGIG (reference sequence). CDR3 length equals 16 residues. J was trimmed by 8 bases and V by 0 bases; bases with no gene match: 12. This CDR3 is CAWSVGRGLLREKLFF. The CDR3 coding sequence is TGTGCCTGGAGTGTAGGCAGGGGGTTGTTGAGAGAAAAACTGTTTTTT.

The V and J genes are TRBV7-9 and TRBJ2-6; maybe TRBD1 (6 bases). The CDR3 has 18 amino acids. CDR1 and CDR2 (germline): SEHNR, FQNEAQ (reference sequence). With 4 bases removed from V and 0 bases from J, the gap between germline ends came to 16 bases. The CDR3 DNA reads TGTGCCAGCAGCTCTTCCGGGACAACCATCTCTGGGGCCAACGTCCTGACTTTC. Amino acids: CASSSSGTTISGANVLTF. Variable domain in full (rest from reference TRBV7-9 and TRBJ2-6): DTGVSQNPRHKITKRGQNVTFRCDPISEHNRLYWYRQTLGQGPEFLTYFQNEAQLEKSRLLSDRFSAERPKGSFSTLEIQRTEQGDSAMYLCASSSSGTTISGANVLTFGAGSRLTVL.

This clone was recorded a few times. The chain links TRBV7-2 to TRBJ2-5; 9 bases align to TRBD1. Germline values: CDR1 SGHTA, CDR2 FQGNSA. CDR3 length equals 11 residues. The V and J ends lost 3 bases and 13 bases, in that order; junction bases with no gene match: 3. The CDR3 region is CASSFAGQGYF. CDR3 DNA: TGTGCCAGCAGCTTCGCGGGACAGGGGTACTTC.

The V gene is TRBV5-1, the J gene TRBJ1-3; D is perhaps TRBD1 (5 bases). Per the germline V gene, CDR1 is SGHRS and CDR2 is YFSETQ. With 4 bases removed from V and 0 bases from J, the gap between germline ends came to 11 bases. This CDR3 has 15 residues. The CDR3 nucleotides read TGCGCCAGCAGCCCGCAGGGATTCTCTGGAAACACCATATATTTT. Translated: CASSPQGFSGNTIYF.

Only a few counts were recorded for this clone. The J gene is TRBJ2-1, the V gene TRBV18, with a possible D match to TRBD2 (6 bases). The germline V gene has CDR1 KGHSH and CDR2 LQKENI. The CDR3 has 13 amino acids. V was trimmed by 5 bases and J by 7 bases, leaving 12 bases between them. As DNA, the CDR3 is TGTGCCAGCTCATCTACGCGGGATAATGAGCAGTTCTTC. This codes for CASSSTRDNEQFF.

Concerning this clone: Other nucleotide sequences in the sample specify the same CDR3. V and J are TRBV29-1 and TRBJ1-5; TRBD1 aligns across 10 bases. The CDR3 is made up of 13 amino acids. V dropped 4 bases and J dropped 6; count of bases not matched to a gene: 3. Germline V gives CDR1 SQVTM, CDR2 ANQGSEA. The CDR3 DNA sequence: TGCAGCGTTGGACAGGGGGCTGGTCAGCCCCAGCATTTT. Amino acid sequence: CSVGQGAGQPQHF.

This chain connects TRBV7-9 to TRBJ2-2; 7 bases fit TRBD1. Trimming took 5 bases from V and 3 from J; bases not matched to a gene: 3. The CDR3 covers 14 residues. Germline V gene data show CDR1 as SEHNR and CDR2 as FQNEAQ (reference sequence). The DNA for the CDR3 is TGTGCCAGCAGCCAGGGACAGCACACCGGGGAGCTGTTTTTT. Protein product: CASSQGQHTGELFF.

This chain joins TRBV28 and TRBJ2-7, with TRBD2 matching 9 bases. Germline V lookup: CDR1 MDHEN, CDR2 SYDVKM. V lost 5 bases, J lost 3 bases, and 5 bases stayed unmatched. The CDR3 consists of 14 residues. The CDR3 nucleotides read TGTGCCAGCAGTACAAGCGGGAGGCACTACGAGCAGTACTTC. Its translation: CASSTSGRHYEQYF.

This clone was picked up a small number of times. The chain employs TRBV5-6 and TRBJ2-1; no definite D call. Germline lookup yields CDR1 SGHDT and CDR2 YYEEEE. There are 15 residues in the CDR3. Trimming shortened V by 0 bases and J by 8 bases, and 15 bases separated the two germline ends. The DNA of the CDR3 is TGTGCCAGCAGCTTGGGTACTGGCCCTTGGGATGAGCAGTTCTTC. Translating it yields CASSLGTGPWDEQFF.

The rearrangement links TRBV29-1 to TRBJ1-1; the D gene is possibly TRBD1 (6 bases). Trimming took off 7 bases at V and 10 bases at J, with 13 bases between the two ends. The CDR3 consists of 10 residues. Germline CDR1 is SQVTM and CDR2 is ANQGSEA. The CDR3 sequence: CSAEQGRAFF. CDR3 in DNA: TGCAGCGCGGAGCAGGGGAGAGCTTTCTTT.

This chain links TRBV7-2 with TRBJ1-4, with TRBD1 matching 10 bases. The CDR3 consists of 14 residues. With 7 bases clipped from V and 5 bases from J, the junction kept 4 bases outside the gene matches. Germline V CDR1 and CDR2: SGHTA, FQGNSA. CDR3 DNA: TGTGCCAGCACCATGGGACAGGGGAATGAAAAACTGTTTTTT. It codes for CASTMGQGNEKLFF.

The V call is TRBV5-1, the J call TRBJ2-5; TRBD2 is a possible D gene (6 bases). Looked up from germline, CDR1 is SGHRS and CDR2 is YFSETQ. Deletions cut 5 bases from V and 0 bases from J, with 8 bases between. The CDR3 totals 13 residues. The CDR3 sequence: CASRWDYQETQYF. Here the CDR3 DNA reads TGCGCCAGCAGGTGGGACTACCAAGAGACCCAGTACTTC.

This clone was detected only a few times. The chain carries TRBV7-9 and TRBJ2-7; 8 bases line up with TRBD1. V shed 0 bases, J shed 4 bases, and the junction held 11 bases outside the gene matches. The germline CDR1 and CDR2 sequences are SEHNR and FQNEAQ (reference sequence). The CDR3 loop spans 17 amino acids. The CDR3 nucleotides read TGTGCCAGCAGCTTAGCGACCGGGACAGGCGGTAGATACGAGCAGTACTTC. Protein: CASSLATGTGGRYEQYF.

The rearrangement links TRBV5-1 to TRBJ2-7; 10 positions match TRBD2. J lost 1 base, V lost 0 bases, and 7 bases had no gene match. Germline loops: CDR1 SGHRS, CDR2 YFSETQ. This CDR3 spans 17 amino acids. The chain's CDR3 is CASSLVPSGSLSYEQYF. The CDR3 nucleotides are TGCGCCAGCAGCTTGGTGCCTAGCGGGAGCCTTTCCTACGAGCAGTACTTC.

The J gene is TRBJ1-2, the V gene TRBV29-1; 8 bases fit TRBD1. Germline CDR1 reads SQVTM; CDR2 reads ANQGSEA. With V trimmed by 7 bases and J by 0 bases, 1 base remained unmatched. This CDR3 spans 12 amino acids. The CDR3 protein is CSATGANYGYTF. CDR3 nucleotides: TGCAGCGCGACAGGGGCTAACTATGGCTACACCTTC.

The J gene is TRBJ2-5, the V gene TRBV7-2; TRBD1 is a possible D gene (6 bases). This CDR3 is built from 15 residues. Per the germline V gene, CDR1 is SGHTA and CDR2 is FQGNSA. Trimming stripped 4 bases from V and 4 bases from J, with 16 bases between. The CDR3 region is CASSSHTGTRETQYF. DNA for the CDR3: TGTGCCAGCAGCTCCCATACAGGGACACGAGAGACCCAGTACTTC.

This clone was seen a few times. The V call is TRBV30, the J call TRBJ2-2, with D perhaps TRBD1 (5 bases). The CDR3 sequence is 17 residues long. V dropped 4 bases and J dropped 1 base, with 19 bases sitting between them. Per the germline V gene, CDR1 is GTSNPN and CDR2 is SVGIG (reference sequence). The CDR3 here is CAWTNKTVSMNTGELFF. CDR3 nucleotide sequence: TGTGCCTGGACCAACAAGACAGTTAGTATGAACACCGGGGAGCTGTTTTTT.

The genes are TRBV11-2 and TRBJ1-3; D is ambiguous. V was cut by 5 bases and J by 2 bases, with 16 bases left in between. The germline CDR1 and CDR2 sequences are SGHAT and FQNNGV. CDR3 length equals 16 residues. Written as DNA, the CDR3 is TGTGCCAGCAGCGGACTCCGGGCTGGAACTGGAAACACCATATATTTT. This translates into CASSGLRAGTGNTIYF.

This clone came up once. This rearrangement joins TRBV9 to TRBJ2-2; D not certain. V shed 6 bases and J shed 4 bases, with 13 bases lying between them. Germline V lookup: CDR1 SGDLS, CDR2 YYNGEE. There are 14 residues in the CDR3. The CDR3 nucleotides read TGTGCCAGCACCCCGGGTCGGGCCACCGGGGAGCTGTTTTTT. This encodes CASTPGRATGELFF.

This clone was detected only a few times. The chain combines TRBV6-5 with TRBJ2-7, with D possibly matching TRBD2 (6 bases). CDR1 and CDR2 from the germline V gene are MNHEY and SVGAGI. V was trimmed by 2 bases and J by 3 bases, leaving 14 bases between them. The CDR3 length is 15 residues. CDR3 DNA: TGTGCCAGCAGTTACCGCGGGGTAACCGTCTACGAGCAGTACTTC. Translated: CASSYRGVTVYEQYF.

The V and J genes are TRBV18 and TRBJ1-1, with D tentatively TRBD1 (5 bases). The CDR3 runs to 11 residues. Trimming took off 4 bases at V and 7 bases at J, with 7 bases between the two ends. CDR1 is KGHSH and CDR2 is LQKENI in the germline V gene. CDR3 nucleotide sequence: TGTGCCAGCTCACTTGGGGGTGAAGCTTTCTTT. Residues: CASSLGGEAFF.

The V gene is TRBV30, the J gene TRBJ1-4; tentatively, D is TRBD1 (5 bases). CDR3 length: 11 residues. The germline CDR1 and CDR2 sequences are GTSNPN and SVGIG (reference sequence). The germline V and J ends were trimmed by 4 bases and 13 bases, with 13 bases remaining between them. In DNA, the CDR3 is TGTGCCTGGACCTCGGGGGGAGGACTGTTTTTT. It translates to CAWTSGGGLFF. The whole variable domain, filled in from reference TRBV30 and TRBJ1-4, reads SQTIHQWPATLVQPVGSPLSLECTVEGTSNPNLYWYRQAAGRGLQLLFYSVGIGQISSEVPQNLSASRPQDRQFILSSKKLLLSDSGFYLCAWTSGGGLFFGSGTQLSVL.